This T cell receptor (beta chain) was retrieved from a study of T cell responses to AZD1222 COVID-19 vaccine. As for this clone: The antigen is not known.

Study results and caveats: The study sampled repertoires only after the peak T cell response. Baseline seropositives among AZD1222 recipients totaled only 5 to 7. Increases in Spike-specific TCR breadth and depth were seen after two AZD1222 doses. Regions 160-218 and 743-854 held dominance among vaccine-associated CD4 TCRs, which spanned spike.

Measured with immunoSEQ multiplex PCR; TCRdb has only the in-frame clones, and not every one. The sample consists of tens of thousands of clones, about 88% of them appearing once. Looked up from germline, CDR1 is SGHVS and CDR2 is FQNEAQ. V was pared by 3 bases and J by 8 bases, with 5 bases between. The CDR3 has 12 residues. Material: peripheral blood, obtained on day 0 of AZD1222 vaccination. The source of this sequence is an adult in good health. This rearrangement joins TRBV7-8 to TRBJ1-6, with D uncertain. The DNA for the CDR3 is TGTGCCAGCAGCTTGGAGGATTCACCCCTCCACTTT. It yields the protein CASSLEDSPLHF. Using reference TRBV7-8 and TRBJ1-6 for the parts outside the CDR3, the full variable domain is GAGVSQSPRYKVAKRGQDVALRCDPISGHVSLFWYQQALGQGPEFLTYFQNEAQLDKSGLPSDRFFAERPEGSVSTLKIQRTQQEDSAVYLCASSLEDSPLHFGNGTRLTVT.